The 13 T cell receptor beta chains given below trace back to one sample, sequenced in a study of OX40 agonist ivuxolimab in advanced cancers. Profiled with immunoSEQ multiplex PCR; TCRdb holds only in-frame clones, not every one. The sample comprises about 46,000 clones, around 87% of which are singletons, and 11% rests with the top ten. Sequenced material: CD4+ or CD8+ T cells sorted from blood, taken in a trial of the OX40 agonist ivuxolimab. These receptor sequences come from an adult with an advanced solid tumor such as melanoma, head and neck, liver or kidney cancer.

The genes are TRBV6-1 and TRBJ1-2, with TRBD1 as a possible D gene (5 bases). Between the trimmed V and J ends, which lost 2 bases and 8 bases, there was a span of 15 bases. The CDR3 is 14 amino acids. CDR1 and CDR2 (germline): MNHNS, SASEGT. CDR3 region: CASSESNRLEGYTF. The CDR3 nucleotides read TGTGCCAGCAGTGAAAGTAACAGGTTGGAGGGCTACACCTTC.

V is TRBV5-1 and J is TRBJ2-7; a possible D gene is TRBD1 (6 bases). The CDR3 spans 16 residues. The V end was cut by 4 bases, the J end by 0 bases, with 17 bases between. The germline V gene has CDR1 SGHRS and CDR2 YFSETQ. The DNA of the CDR3 is TGCGCCAGCAGCCCTACCCCTGACAGGCCCTCCTACGAGCAGTACTTC. Translation: CASSPTPDRPSYEQYF.

DNA of the CDR3: TGTGCCAGCAGTCCGAACAGACGGGGCTACGAGCAGTACTTC. Amino acids: CASSPNRRGYEQYF. V usage is TRBV6-5 and J usage is TRBJ2-7; the D gene is possibly TRBD2 (5 bases). V dropped 5 bases and J dropped 3 bases, with 14 bases sitting between them. CDR1 and CDR2 (germline): MNHEY, SVGAGI. CDR3 length equals 14 residues.

This chain uses TRBV9 with TRBJ1-3; a weak D match, TRBD1 (5 bases). Per germline, CDR1 SGDLS and CDR2 YYNGEE. This CDR3 spans 16 amino acids. V was pared by 0 bases and J by 0 bases, with 10 bases between. The CDR3 protein is CASSVDGGGSGNTIYF. The CDR3 DNA follows: TGTGCCAGCAGCGTAGATGGGGGAGGCTCTGGAAACACCATATATTTT.

The rearrangement links TRBV6-5 to TRBJ2-3; no firm D call. Trimming removed 5 bases from V and 2 bases from J, with 11 bases in between. Germline V gene lookup returns CDR1 MNHEY and CDR2 SVGAGI. CDR3 size: 14 residues. CDR3 sequence reads: CASSEVGITDTQYF. In DNA form, the CDR3 reads TGTGCCAGCAGTGAAGTGGGGATCACAGATACGCAGTATTTT.

V gene TRBV6-1 combines with J gene TRBJ2-3; 11 bases line up with TRBD2. V lost 4 bases to trimming and J lost 2 bases; unmatched junction nucleotides: 11. Germline CDR1 and CDR2: MNHNS and SASEGT. CDR3 length: 18 residues. CDR3: CASSGDVGTSGSTDTQYF. The CDR3 DNA follows: TGTGCCAGCAGTGGGGACGTTGGGACTAGCGGATCCACAGATACGCAGTATTTT.

The chain uses TRBV5-5 and TRBJ2-7, with TRBD2 identical over 13 bases. V was clipped by 4 bases and J by 7 bases; unmatched bases: 8. The CDR3 is 15 amino acids. Per the germline V gene, CDR1 is SGHKS and CDR2 is YYEKEE (reference sequence). CDR3 amino acids: CASSPRTSGGGEQYF. Written as DNA, the CDR3 is TGTGCCAGCAGCCCCCGGACTAGCGGGGGCGGAGAGCAGTACTTC.

V is TRBV5-1 and J is TRBJ2-1; 10 nucleotides line up with TRBD2. V lost 0 bases to trimming and J lost 0 bases; unmatched junction nucleotides: 3. Germline V gives CDR1 SGHRS, CDR2 YFSETQ. This CDR3 is built from 17 residues. In DNA form, the CDR3 reads TGCGCCAGCAGCTTGGCTAGCGGGGGAAGCTCCTACAATGAGCAGTTCTTC. Translation: CASSLASGGSSYNEQFF.

The CDR3 nucleotides read TGTGCCACCAGCAGAGTCGGGACTTCACCCCTCCACTTT. Encoded protein: CATSRVGTSPLHF. This rearrangement joins TRBV15 to TRBJ1-6, with D possibly matching TRBD1 (5 bases). The CDR3 is made up of 13 amino acids. Germline values: CDR1 LNHNV, CDR2 YYDKDF (reference sequence). The ends were cut back, 1 base at V and 9 bases at J, with 7 bases in the middle.

The chain is built from TRBV4-1 and TRBJ2-5; 9 bases map to TRBD2. This CDR3 region has 17 residues. Germline assignment: CDR1 MGHRA and CDR2 YSYEKL. V dropped 6 bases and J dropped 2; count of bases not matched to a gene: 13. The CDR3 loop is CASSPIAGEVPQETQYF. The CDR3 nucleotides read TGCGCCAGCAGTCCTATAGCGGGAGAGGTTCCGCAAGAGACCCAGTACTTC.

The rearrangement uses TRBV7-8 and TRBJ2-2; 8 nucleotides line up with TRBD1. CDR3 length: 14 residues. The ends lost 4 bases at V and 4 bases at J; junction bases unmatched: 2. Germline V lookup: CDR1 SGHVS, CDR2 FQNEAQ. Here the CDR3 reads CASSSDRGTGELFF. DNA for the CDR3: TGTGCCAGCAGCTCAGACAGGGGCACCGGGGAGCTGTTTTTT.

This clone was seen a single time. This sequence joins TRBV9 and TRBJ2-1; D is possibly TRBD1 (6 bases). This CDR3 has 14 residues. Germline CDR1 reads SGDLS; CDR2 reads YYNGEE. The V end was cut by 4 bases, the J end by 5 bases, with 13 bases between. Here the CDR3 reads CASSPGVGDNEQFF. The CDR3 nucleotides read TGTGCCAGCAGCCCAGGGGTGGGGGACAATGAGCAGTTCTTC.

The genes are TRBV28 and TRBJ1-6, with D hard to call. CDR1 MDHEN and CDR2 SYDVKM come from the germline V gene. This CDR3 has 14 residues. V was shortened by 2 bases and J by 5 bases, with 7 bases between the two germline ends. The CDR3 DNA reads as TGTGCCAGCAGTTTAGATTGGAATAATTCACCCCTCCACTTT. Residues: CASSLDWNNSPLHF.